What follows is one T cell receptor beta chain and its context. This clone was seen at least ten times. The antigen it recognizes is unknown. No base quality values were provided; no much bigger clone lies one nucleotide off. The entry originates in a study of blood T cell repertoires in COVID-19 (dated by TCRdb to 2019 to 2021). In terms of the full investigation: Samples covering the acute and convalescent phases of COVID-19 were provided by collaborators in the United States, Italy and Spain. The prospective study material was composed of cDNA or gDNA derived from T cells, B-cell-depleted T cells, or PBMCs. The dataset comprised deeply sampled blood TCRbeta repertoires from subjects exposed to, actively infected with, or recovered from COVID-19. The repertoires were made available in a free public database intended to serve as a resource for research on the immune response to SARS-CoV-2. Where available, HLA class I and class II types were obtained from metadata supplied by the sample provider rather than from assay-based typing. Samples came from the ongoing ImmuneRACE study (first 160 participants) plus 1,254 subjects from 6 global collaborators. Sample metadata almost always included a de-identified subject ID, COVID-19 status, age in years and sex.

The immunoSEQ Assay, a bias-controlled multiplex PCR, was used to amplify TCRbeta CDR3 regions from genomic DNA. The paper's data handling went like this. Within the assay, amplification of reference gene primers was used to estimate how many nucleated cells each sample contained. To quantify the absolute abundance of each unique TCRbeta CDR3 rearrangement, sequence reads were collapsed and filtered. For each sample, productive Simpson clonality was calculated as the square root of Simpson's diversity index over productive rearrangements. Not all clones reach the TCRdb copy of this immuneACCESS table, which keeps in-frame sequences only. Checked studies attribute under half of the gap to unresolved V genes and leave the rest unexplained. V and J calls and clone size follow that table, whereas D and trimming were derived from the DNA. In this sample the table shows fewer than 200,000 clones, less than 90% of which occur a single time. The leading ten clones occupy around 21% of the sample.

Whole blood was collected in K2EDTA tubes by collaborating institutions according to the institutions' own protocols. For TCRbeta analysis, collaborators shipped samples in one of three forms: frozen whole blood, isolated PBMCs, or DNA extracted from either of those sample types. The paper as a whole reports these results and caveats: How much clinical and demographic metadata was included differed by source and by participant, and the metadata was provided uncurated.

The CDR3 has 15 amino acids, counting the end cysteine and phenylalanine. Just the 45-base CDR3 DNA is kept, in frame starting at base 1. Trimming takes 4 bases from V and 0 bases from J, and the germline ends sit 10 bases apart. Per the germline V gene, SGHVS is the CDR1 and FQNEAQ is the CDR2. The clonotype was recovered from a man between 65 and 85 years old with active or convalescent COVID-19. The chain joins TRBV7-8 to TRBJ1-5; the D gene is perhaps TRBD1, on 6 matching bases. The sample taken for sequencing was peripheral blood. The CDR3 has the sequence CASSSTGYSNQPQHF. The DNA sequence reads TGTGCCAGCAGCTCTACAGGGTATAGCAATCAGCCCCAGCATTTT.